This passage covers 28 T cell receptor beta chains from one sample sequenced in a study of post-analysis software for immune sequencing data. TCR beta cDNA libraries had unique molecular identifiers. TCRdb reprocessed the PCR reads via MiXCR and lists one record per CDR3 protein. The table shows under 650,000 distinct CDR3 sequences, with about 40% occurring only once. Notes on the study in general: A few TRBV segments occurring more often in patients than controls included TRBV5-6, TRBV5-1 and TRBV20-1.

The antigens for these receptors are not known. The sample was blood. These receptors all stem from a girl aged 10 to 17 with multiple sclerosis.

This clonotype has a handful of counts. The chain is built from TRBV9 and TRBJ2-7, with 9 bases lining up with TRBD2. The CDR3 totals 15 residues. Germline V CDR1 and CDR2: SGDLS, YYNGEE. V lost 3 bases, J lost 1 base, and 5 bases stayed unmatched. DNA for the CDR3: TGTGCCAGCAGCGCCAGCGGGGGGCCTTCCTACGAGCAGTACTTC. It is translated as CASSASGGPSYEQYF. Filled out from reference TRBV9 and TRBJ2-7, the complete variable domain reads DSGVTQTPKHLITATGQRVTLRCSPRSGDLSVYWYQQSLDQGLQFLIQYYNGEERAKGNILERFSAQQFPDLHSELNLSSLELGDSALYFCASSASGGPSYEQYFGPGTRLTVT.

The table lists this clonotype with a few counts. CDR3 region: CASSYGEWSSYEQYF. The CDR3 nucleotides read TGTGCCAGCAGTTATGGTGAATGGAGCTCCTACGAGCAGTACTTC. The V gene is TRBV5-8, the J gene TRBJ2-7, with unresolved D. V lost 5 bases and J lost 0, with 15 bases in between. Germline V lookup: CDR1 SGHTS, CDR2 YDEGEE. The CDR3 spans 15 residues.

The chain has TRBV5-1 and TRBJ2-7; 8 bases line up with TRBD2. The CDR3 has 18 residues. Germline V gives CDR1 SGHRS, CDR2 YFSETQ. Trimming removed 4 bases from V and 0 bases from J; junction bases left unmatched: 15. The CDR3 reads CASSKLAGPRLFSYEQYF. CDR3 DNA sequence: TGCGCCAGCAGCAAATTAGCGGGGCCGCGCCTATTCTCCTACGAGCAGTACTTC.

The chain uses TRBV5-1 and TRBJ2-7; 7 bases align to TRBD1. This CDR3 is 15 amino acids long. In germline, CDR1 is SGHRS, CDR2 YFSETQ. V gave up 1 base and J gave up 1 base; unmatched junction bases: 5. CDR3 protein: CASSLNRDRSYEQYF. As DNA, the CDR3 is TGCGCCAGCAGCTTGAACCGGGACAGATCCTACGAGCAGTACTTC.

The rearrangement links TRBV20-1 to TRBJ2-3; perhaps TRBD2 as D (5 bases). Per germline, CDR1 DFQATT and CDR2 SNEGSKA (reference sequence). The V end was cut by 0 bases, the J end by 0 bases, with 13 bases between. The CDR3 is 16 residues long. CDR3 sequence (DNA): TGCAGTGCTAGAGATCGTACTAGTCCTAGCACAGATACGCAGTATTTT. Its translation: CSARDRTSPSTDTQYF.

CDR3 protein: CSARDRQGTYEQYF. The CDR3 DNA reads as TGCAGTGCTAGAGACCGACAGGGAACCTACGAGCAGTACTTC. J is TRBJ2-7 and V is TRBV20-1; the match to TRBD1 covers 7 bases. Trimming cost V 0 bases and J 2 bases; bases outside gene matches: 4. The germline V gene encodes CDR1 DFQATT and CDR2 SNEGSKA (reference sequence). The CDR3 is made up of 14 amino acids.

V is TRBV2 and J is TRBJ2-1, with 16 bases lining up with TRBD2. The CDR3 has 16 residues. Germline loops: CDR1 SNHLY, CDR2 FYNNEI. Trimming took 6 bases from V and 2 from J; bases not matched to a gene: 1. As DNA, the CDR3 is TGTGCCAGCAGCGGGACTAGCGGGGGGGCCTACAATGAGCAGTTCTTC. This gives the protein CASSGTSGGAYNEQFF. Full variable domain (remainder filled in from reference TRBV2 and TRBJ2-1): EPEVTQTPSHQVTQMGQEVILRCVPISNHLYFYWYRQILGQKVEFLVSFYNNEISEKSEIFDDQFSVERPDGSNFTLKIRSTKLEDSAMYFCASSGTSGGAYNEQFFGPGTRLTVL.

This clonotype was detected only a few times. The chain has TRBV20-1 and TRBJ1-5; D not certain. The CDR3 is 13 amino acids. The V and J ends lost 1 base and 4 bases respectively, with 8 bases between them. The germline gives CDR1 DFQATT, CDR2 SNEGSKA (reference sequence). CDR3 nucleotide sequence: TGCAGTGCTAGAGGAGTGGGGAATCAGCCCCAGCATTTT. Its protein product is CSARGVGNQPQHF.

The V and J genes are TRBV6-1 and TRBJ2-1; 9 nucleotides match TRBD2. The J segment lost 9 bases and the V segment lost 3 bases, leaving 12 bases of the junction unmatched. The CDR3 sequence is 16 residues long. Germline-derived CDR1 and CDR2 are MNHNS and SASEGT. The CDR3 reads CASSENGGRAGVEQFF. CDR3 DNA: TGTGCCAGCAGTGAGAACGGCGGGAGGGCCGGGGTTGAGCAGTTCTTC.

The rearrangement links TRBV13 to TRBJ2-3, with TRBD2 identical over 12 bases. Germline assignment: CDR1 PRHDT and CDR2 FYEKMQ (reference sequence). V trimming: 2 bases; J trimming: 4 bases; junction bases outside the gene matches: 4. CDR3 size: 16 residues. CDR3 DNA sequence: TGTGCCAGCAGCTTATGGACTAGCGGGGCCGCAGATACGCAGTATTTT. The encoded protein is CASSLWTSGAADTQYF. Full variable domain (outside the CDR3, taken from reference TRBV13 and TRBJ2-3): AAGVIQSPRHLIKEKRETATLKCYPIPRHDTVYWYQQGPGQDPQFLISFYEKMQSDKGSIPDRFSAQQFSDYHSELNMSSLELGDSALYFCASSLWTSGAADTQYFGPGTRLTVL.

The J gene is TRBJ2-7, the V gene TRBV19; D unresolved. This CDR3 comprises 14 residues. Germline CDR1 reads LNHDA; CDR2 reads SQIVND (reference sequence). With 0 bases removed from V and 6 bases from J, the gap between germline ends came to 12 bases. For the CDR3, the DNA is TGTGCCAGTAGTATAGATCCCCCGCCCGGCGAGCAGTACTTC. It yields the protein CASSIDPPPGEQYF.

In its sample, this clonotype was seen a few times. This sequence joins TRBV7-9 and TRBJ1-2; no definite D call. Per germline, CDR1 SEHNR and CDR2 FQNEAQ (reference sequence). Trimming took off 1 base at V and 3 bases at J, with 6 bases between the two ends. This CDR3 has 13 amino acids. The CDR3 is CASSLEGHYGYTF. The CDR3 nucleotides are TGTGCCAGCAGCTTAGAGGGTCACTATGGCTACACCTTC. Full variable domain (missing parts from reference TRBV7-9 and TRBJ1-2): DTGVSQNPRHKITKRGQNVTFRCDPISEHNRLYWYRQTLGQGPEFLTYFQNEAQLEKSRLLSDRFSAERPKGSFSTLEIQRTEQGDSAMYLCASSLEGHYGYTFGSGTRLTVV.

This clonotype was seen only a few times. The rearrangement links TRBV5-1 to TRBJ2-1, with D possibly TRBD2 on 6 matching bases. The CDR3 contains 14 residues. The V end lost 4 bases, the J end lost 6 bases, and 14 bases lay between the germline ends. The germline gives CDR1 SGHRS, CDR2 YFSETQ. The CDR3 DNA reads as TGCGCCAGCAGCATAACGGGGGTGGTCAATGAGCAGTTCTTC. Its translation: CASSITGVVNEQFF.

The chain carries TRBV6-2 or TRBV6-3 and TRBJ2-1; D might be TRBD2 (6 bases). The CDR3 consists of 16 residues. Germline V CDR1 and CDR2: MNHEY, SVGEGT. With 3 bases removed from V and 7 bases from J, the gap between germline ends came to 19 bases. DNA for the CDR3: TGTGCCAGCAGTTATAATTGGGGACTTCGAGTGAATGAGCAGTTCTTC. Its protein product is CASSYNWGLRVNEQFF.

This rearrangement joins TRBV27 to TRBJ1-2; 7 nucleotides line up with TRBD1. This CDR3 is 15 amino acids long. The V and J ends lost 4 bases and 2 bases, in that order; junction bases with no gene match: 7. Germline CDR1 reads MNHEY; CDR2 reads SMNVEV (reference sequence). As DNA, the CDR3 is TGTGCCAGCAGTTCCTCGGAAGGGGGCAACTATGGCTACACCTTC. This sequence encodes CASSSSEGGNYGYTF.

This chain joins TRBV10-2 and TRBJ2-1, with D uncertain. The CDR3 sequence is 13 residues long. Germline V gene data show CDR1 as WSHSY and CDR2 as SAAADI. Trimming removed 0 bases from V and 15 bases from J, with 15 bases in between. CDR3: CASSESYGGDPFF. The CDR3 nucleotides read TGCGCCAGCAGTGAGTCTTATGGCGGCGACCCGTTCTTC.

V usage is TRBV20-1 and J usage is TRBJ2-7; 11 bases agree with TRBD1. CDR1 and CDR2 (germline): DFQATT, SNEGSKA (reference sequence). The CDR3 extends over 15 amino acids. V was clipped by 0 bases and J by 3 bases; unmatched bases: 4. DNA for the CDR3: TGCAGTGCTAGAGATTATGGGACAGGGGGCTACGAGCAGTACTTC. Translating gives CSARDYGTGGYEQYF.

This clonotype came up a few times. The V gene is TRBV5-1, the J gene TRBJ2-7; 7 nucleotides agree with TRBD1. The V segment lost 5 bases and the J segment 3 bases; nucleotides outside the gene matches: 11. The length of the CDR3 is 15 residues. Germline V gives CDR1 SGHRS, CDR2 YFSETQ. The CDR3 region has the DNA TGCGCCAGCAGTCGTCGGACAGGAGATCGCTACGAGCAGTACTTC. Its protein product is CASSRRTGDRYEQYF.

The sample holds one count of this clonotype. V gene TRBV20-1 combines with J gene TRBJ2-5; 7 bases line up with TRBD2. CDR1 is DFQATT, CDR2 SNEGSKA, per germline (reference sequence). With V trimmed by 3 bases and J by 4 bases, 5 bases remained unmatched. This CDR3 is 13 amino acids long. The CDR3 nucleotides read TGCAGTGCTAGGGGGACTACCCTAGAGACCCAGTACTTC. The encoded protein is CSARGTTLETQYF.

This clonotype has only a few counts. V and J are TRBV4-1 and TRBJ2-6; no definite D call. Trimming cost V 3 bases and J 0 bases, with 3 bases left between them. Germline V gene lookup returns CDR1 MGHRA and CDR2 YSYEKL. The CDR3 is made up of 14 amino acids. The CDR3, as DNA: TGCGCCAGCAGCCACGGCTCTGGGGCCAACGTCCTGACTTTC. Residues: CASSHGSGANVLTF.

This rearrangement joins TRBV7-9 to TRBJ2-3; D possibly corresponds to TRBD1 (5 bases). V shed 1 base and J shed 4 bases, with 9 bases lying between them. CDR1 and CDR2 (germline): SEHNR, FQNEAQ (reference sequence). The CDR3 runs to 14 residues. DNA for the CDR3: TGTGCCAGCAGCTTAGTGTTCAGGGCAGATACGCAGTATTTT. It yields the protein CASSLVFRADTQYF.

This clonotype was counted between two and nine times. Mismatch with germline at one junction end may stem from a read error. V usage is TRBV7-9 and J usage is TRBJ2-4, with TRBD2 matching over 8 bases. There are 14 residues in the CDR3. Germline V gene lookup returns CDR1 SEHNR and CDR2 FQNEAQ (reference sequence). In nucleotides, the CDR3 is TGTGCCAGCAGCCTAGCTGGGACTAGGAACATTCAGTACTTC. Protein sequence: CASSLAGTRNIQYF.

The chain combines TRBV12-3 or TRBV12-4 with TRBJ1-2; a weak D match, TRBD1 (6 bases). V was shortened by 7 bases and J by 4 bases, with 13 bases between the two germline ends. This CDR3 has 13 amino acids. The CDR3 DNA follows: TGTGCCAGCATGACGACAGGCTCCTATGGCTACACCTTC. This translates into CASMTTGSYGYTF.

The chain recombines TRBV5-1 with TRBJ1-6; perhaps TRBD1 as D (5 bases). This CDR3 has 15 residues. Trimming shortened V by 3 bases and J by 6 bases, and 13 bases separated the two germline ends. CDR1 SGHRS and CDR2 YFSETQ come from the germline V gene. The CDR3 sequence is CASSSSGTVNSPLHF. The CDR3 nucleotides read TGCGCCAGCAGCTCCTCCGGGACGGTTAATTCACCCCTCCACTTT.

This chain uses TRBV7-9 with TRBJ1-2; possibly TRBD1 for D (5 bases). CDR1 is SEHNR and CDR2 is FQNEAQ in the germline V gene (reference sequence). V lost 11 bases and J lost 6, with 16 bases in between. The CDR3 has 12 residues. The CDR3 loop is CAGTTVEDGYTF. In DNA form, the CDR3 reads TGTGCCGGGACCACCGTGGAGGATGGCTACACCTTC.

The V and J genes are TRBV3-1 and TRBJ2-3, with TRBD2 matching over 14 bases. The CDR3 has 19 amino acids. Germline-derived CDR1 and CDR2 are LGHDT and YNNKEL (reference sequence). The junction had 13 bases not matched to a gene; V was cut back by 5 bases and J by 3 bases. CDR3 amino acids: CASSSGLAGGFEATDTQYF. CDR3 sequence (DNA): TGTGCCAGCAGCTCCGGACTAGCGGGAGGATTTGAAGCGACAGATACGCAGTATTTT.

The genes are TRBV29-1 and TRBJ2-4; 7 nucleotides line up with TRBD1. TRBJ2-7 matches the DNA end more closely, so the J call is doubtful. Germline values: CDR1 SQVTM, CDR2 ANQGSEA. The CDR3 is 10 residues long. The CDR3 is CSAGTDEQYF. CDR3 coding DNA: TGCAGCGCCGGGACAGACGAGCAGTACTTC.

This clonotype was observed a handful of times. This chain links TRBV6-1 with TRBJ2-5; 10 bases agree with TRBD2. V shed 2 bases, J shed 7 bases, and the junction held 7 bases outside the gene matches. The CDR3 loop spans 15 amino acids. Germline V gene data show CDR1 as MNHNS and CDR2 as SASEGT. CDR3 coding DNA: TGTGCCAGCAGTGAAATAAGCGGGAGGGCCTCGACCCAGTACTTC. This translates into CASSEISGRASTQYF.